This T cell receptor (beta chain) was retrieved from a study of T cell clonality in common variable immunodeficiency. In its sample, this clone was seen many times. No antigen is known for it. The read ends 3 residues shy of where the CDR3 ends; the end is completed using the germline J gene. Most patients and controls had Caucasian heritage. V dropped 6 bases and J dropped 4; count of bases not matched to a gene: 8. The CDR3 spans 16 residues. Germline CDR1 is ENHRY and CDR2 is SYGVKD. Findings and limits, study-wide: CVID subjects had higher TCRbeta clonality than healthy controls, most marked in about a third.

Produced via immunoSEQ multiplex PCR; TCRdb's table is partial and in-frame only. This sample carries about 81,000 clones, none of them present only once. The receptor was derived from a person aged 18 to 75 in good health. The chain uses TRBV10-3 and TRBJ2-1; 11 bases are shared with TRBD2. Material: peripheral blood mononuclear cells. The part of the CDR3 DNA that was read is TGTGCCATCAGCTCAGGACTAGCGGGTATATACAATGAG. It encodes CAISSGLAGIYNE. The full CDR3 protein reads CAISSGLAGIYNEQFF.